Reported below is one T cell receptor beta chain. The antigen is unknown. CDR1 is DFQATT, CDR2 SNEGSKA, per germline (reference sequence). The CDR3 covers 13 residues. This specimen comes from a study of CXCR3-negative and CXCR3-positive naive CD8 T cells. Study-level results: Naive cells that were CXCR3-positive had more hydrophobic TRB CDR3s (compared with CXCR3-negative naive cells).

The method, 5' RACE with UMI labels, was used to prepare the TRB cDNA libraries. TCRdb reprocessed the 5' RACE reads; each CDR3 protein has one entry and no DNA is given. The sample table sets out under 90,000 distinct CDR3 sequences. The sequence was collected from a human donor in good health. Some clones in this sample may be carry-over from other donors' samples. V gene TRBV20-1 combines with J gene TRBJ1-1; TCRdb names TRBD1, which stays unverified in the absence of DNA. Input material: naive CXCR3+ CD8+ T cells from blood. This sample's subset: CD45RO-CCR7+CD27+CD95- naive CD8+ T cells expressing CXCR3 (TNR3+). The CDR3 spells CSAPPGTATEAFF.